The T cell receptor (beta chain) described here comes from a study of beta chain features in type 1 diabetes. Study background: Age, gender, cell numbers and subset yield matched between patients and controls. General study results and limits: TCRB CDR3 length was moderately but significantly reduced in all four CD4+ subsets of Type 1 diabetes patients.

Of the isolated RNA, all was reverse transcribed, and so the sequenced material was expressed TCRB transcripts. Some clones are missing from TCRdb's copy, which holds only in-frame ones; the method was immunoSEQ multiplex PCR. Of about 47,000 clones detected, just under 45% appear once; the ten largest clones hold roughly 0.13%. This clone occurred a few times. Its antigen is still unknown. The CDR3 has 14 residues. Trimming stripped 3 bases from V and 2 bases from J, with 10 bases between. The germline gives CDR1 LGHNA, CDR2 YSLEER. Isolation of CD4+ naive, central memory, regulatory and stem cell-like memory cells was achieved by sorting via CD45RO/CCR7/CD25/CD127/CD95/CD27. Post-sort purity exceeded 98% for all sorted populations.

Sequenced input: stem cell memory CD4+ T cells from blood. This chain joins TRBV4-3 and TRBJ1-1, with a possible D match to TRBD1 (5 bases). The source is a man aged 30 to 45 with type 1 diabetes. CDR3 residues: CASSQSWTNTEAFF. CDR3 DNA: TGCGCCAGCAGCCAGTCCTGGACAAACACTGAAGCTTTCTTT.